The T cell receptor (beta chain) described here comes from a study of T-cell memory formation after mild COVID-19. Overall study: Among the donors, TCR clusters were largely specific to each donor.

This clonotype was detected only a few times. The antigen is undetermined. Constant-segment primers and 5'RACE yielded cDNA libraries for TCR alpha and TCR beta, each carrying sample barcodes and UMIs. TCRdb reprocessed the 5' RACE reads with MiXCR, giving one entry per CDR3 protein. The sample includes a few hundred thousand distinct CDR3 sequences, 16% seen only once; the top ten take roughly 24%. The CDR3 consists of 13 residues. Trimming took off 6 bases at V and 3 bases at J, with 9 bases between the two ends. Germline assignment: CDR1 MNHEY and CDR2 SVGAGI. Points from the study as a whole: Clones contracting over day 15 to 85 were CD4/CD8 balanced, with later expanders leaning CD4+.

Sequenced input: PBMCs or a T cell subset sorted from them (not recorded which). The genes are TRBV6-5 and TRBJ1-3; D remains unclear. The TCR sequence derives from a man aged 18-30 years who had mild COVID-19 (a few samples of this study predate the infection). Cell type and time point are not known. CDR3 DNA: TGTGCCAGCAGAACAGAGAGTGGAAACACCATATATTTT. It codes for CASRTESGNTIYF.